The rows below give T cell receptor beta chains drawn from one sample of a study of blood T cells in healthy people across ages. TCRdb independently ran MiXCR on the 5' RACE reads; one entry per CDR3 protein. The sample lists around 650,000 distinct CDR3 sequences, about 43% seen once, with 25% to 35% in the top ten. The sample comprised blood. The receptors here all came from a man of 80 years or more in good health. Both conserved end residues are part of each CDR3. Each record gives: V gene, clone size, CDR3 length, D gene, J gene, CDR3 DNA, CDR3 protein. The D gene is left open where the match is weak. Only part of the rows carry a size: once, few, many, or a class if the clone is expanded.

TRBV6-5	.	15	TRBD1	TRBJ1-5	TGTGCCAGCAGTCAAAATCAGGGGGGCAATCAGCCCCAGCATTTT	CASSQNQGGNQPQHF
TRBV12-3/TRBV12-4	many	16	.	TRBJ2-1	TGTGCCAGCAGTTTAATAGGACTTGTTTCCTACAATGAGCAGTTCTTC	CASSLIGLVSYNEQFF
TRBV7-3	.	16	TRBD1	TRBJ2-7	TGTGCCAGCAGCTTAAATCGGGACAGGCCCCCCTACGAGCAGTACTTC	CASSLNRDRPPYEQYF
TRBV18	many	14	.	TRBJ2-1	TGTGCCAGCTCACCCGGACAGATCTACAATGAGCAGTTCTTC	CASSPGQIYNEQFF
TRBV12-3/TRBV12-4	few	13	.	TRBJ2-7	TGTGCCAGCAGTCAACACTCTTCCTACGAGCAGTACTTC	CASSQHSSYEQYF
TRBV11-2	.	14	TRBD1	TRBJ2-7	TGTGCCAGCAGCCCAGGGGACAGGACGTGGGAGCAGTACTTC	CASSPGDRTWEQYF
TRBV7-9	few	14	.	TRBJ1-1	TGTGCCAGCAGCGCACTCGGCGATAACACTGAAGCTTTCTTT	CASSALGDNTEAFF
TRBV7-2	.	14	.	TRBJ2-1	TGTGCCAGCAGCTCAGGCAGGGTTGGCAATGAGCAGTTCTTC	CASSSGRVGNEQFF
TRBV5-1	many	15	.	TRBJ2-5	TGCGCCAGCAGCTTCAGGCAGGGGCGAACGGAGACCCAGTACTTC	CASSFRQGRTETQYF
TRBV10-2	many	14	TRBD2	TRBJ2-3	TGCGCCAGCAGTGAGCTAGCGGGGGGAGATACGCAGTATTTT	CASSELAGGDTQYF
TRBV4-3	many	15	.	TRBJ2-3	TGCGCCAGCAGCCAAGAAGGGAAAACCAGGGATACGCAGTATTTT	CASSQEGKTRDTQYF
TRBV20-1	.	16	.	TRBJ2-3	TGCAGTGCTCCCGGAAAGGGGGGCCAGGGCACAGATACGCAGTATTTT	CSAPGKGGQGTDTQYF
TRBV12-3/TRBV12-4	once	15	.	TRBJ2-3	TGTGCCTCTTCCGGTAGGAGACTTAGCACAGATACGCAGTATTTT	CASSGRRLSTDTQYF
TRBV7-2	.	15	TRBD2	TRBJ2-7	TGTGCCAGCAGCTCTGTAGCGGGAGTGGTCTACGAGCAGTACTTC	CASSSVAGVVYEQYF
TRBV9	few	15	.	TRBJ2-1	TGTGCCAGCAGCGTACAGAGTAGCGTAGGGAATGAGCAGTTCTTC	CASSVQSSVGNEQFF
TRBV2	.	16	TRBD1	TRBJ2-5	TGTGCCAGCAGTGAATGGGGGACAGGGGGAAAGGAGACCCAGTACTTC	CASSEWGTGGKETQYF
TRBV2	.	14	.	TRBJ1-1	TGTGCCAGCGGGAGGGGGACGATGAACACTGAAGCTTTCTTT	CASGRGTMNTEAFF
TRBV30	.	13	TRBD2	TRBJ2-5	TGTGCCTGGGTCGGGGGGGGCGGGGAGACCCAGTACTTC	CAWVGGGGETQYF
TRBV29-1	few	13	.	TRBJ1-2	TGCAGCGTCGCAAGATTGGGGGATGGAGGCTACACCTTC	CSVARLGDGGYTF
TRBV28	.	17	.	TRBJ2-5	TGTGCCAGCAGGGGAAGGCTCCAGGGGAAGGGGGGAGAGACCCAGTACTTC	CASRGRLQGKGGETQYF
TRBV6-2/TRBV6-3	few	13	.	TRBJ2-1	TGTGCCAGCAGTCCCTGGACTCGGGTGGAGCAGTTCTTC	CASSPWTRVEQFF
TRBV7-9	.	16	TRBD1	TRBJ2-7	TGTGCCAGCAGCGACCTGGGACAGGGGAAACCCTACGAGCAGTACTTC	CASSDLGQGKPYEQYF
TRBV10-3	.	12	.	TRBJ1-1	TGTGCCATCAGACAAATGAACACTGAAGCTTTCTTT	CAIRQMNTEAFF
TRBV12-3/TRBV12-4	.	16	.	TRBJ2-5	TGTGCCAGCAGTCAACCCCGGCGAGGGAGGATGGAGACCCAGTACTTC	CASSQPRRGRMETQYF
TRBV20-1	.	11	TRBD1	TRBJ1-2	TGCAGTGCTGGGACAGCTTATGGCTACACCTTC	CSAGTAYGYTF
TRBV5-1	.	15	TRBD2	TRBJ2-3	TGCGCCAGCGGGACTACAACCACTAGCACAGATACGCAGTATTTT	CASGTTTTSTDTQYF
TRBV29-1	.	18	TRBD2	TRBJ2-1	TGCAGCGTTGAAAGGTCTGGGGTTATAGCGGGGGGGCGGAGTGAGCAGTTCTTC	CSVERSGVIAGGRSEQFF
TRBV3-1	.	19	TRBD2	TRBJ2-3	TGTGCCAGCAGCCCTACCGGACTAGCGGGGGGGACTAGCACAGATACGCAGTATTTT	CASSPTGLAGGTSTDTQYF
TRBV20-1	few	15	.	TRBJ2-1	TGCAGTGCTAGAGATTTAGTCAGCTCCTACAATGAGCAGTTCTTC	CSARDLVSSYNEQFF
TRBV10-2	few	15	.	TRBJ1-6	TGCGCCAGTACCTCCGGGACAAGGGCCGGATCACCCCTCCACTTT	CASTSGTRAGSPLHF
TRBV20-1	few	16	TRBD1	TRBJ2-7	TGCAGTGCTAGAGGCCCGGGGACAGCCAATCCCTACGAGCAGTACTTC	CSARGPGTANPYEQYF
TRBV20-1	.	19	TRBD2	TRBJ2-7	TGCAGTGCTAGAGATGATGTGCTAGCGGGGACTCTCGCCACCTACGAGCAGTACTTC	CSARDDVLAGTLATYEQYF
TRBV29-1	many	14	.	TRBJ2-7	TGCAGCGTTGCTCAGCAGGCAGGGGCCTACGAGCAGTACTTC	CSVAQQAGAYEQYF
TRBV10-2	.	15	TRBD2	TRBJ2-1	TGCGCCAGCAGGAAGGCTAGCGGAACCCTCAATGAGCAGTTCTTC	CASRKASGTLNEQFF
TRBV5-1	.	17	TRBD1	TRBJ2-3	TGCGCCAGCAGCCCGCACCGGACAGGGGATAGCACAGATACGCAGTATTTT	CASSPHRTGDSTDTQYF
TRBV7-2	once	15	TRBD1	TRBJ2-2	TGTGCCAGCAGCCCCAACAGGGGCAACACCGGGGAGCTGTTTTTT	CASSPNRGNTGELFF
TRBV21-1	once	15	.	TRBJ2-7	TGTGCCAGCAGCAAAGGTGCACTAGCGGGAGTCGAGCAGTACTTC	CASSKGALAGVEQYF
TRBV18	.	13	.	TRBJ1-2	TGTGCCAGCTCACCAACCCAGGGGTCTGGCTACACCTTC	CASSPTQGSGYTF
TRBV20-1	few	17	TRBD1	TRBJ2-7	TGCAGTGCTAGAGACGAGTTCGGACAGGGAATGGACAATGAGCAGTACTTC	CSARDEFGQGMDNEQYF
TRBV20-1	.	16	.	TRBJ2-4	TGCAGTGCTGCCCGATGGGCTAGCGCGGCCAAAAACATTCAGTACTTC	CSAARWASAAKNIQYF
TRBV2	.	14	.	TRBJ1-4	TGTGCCAGCAGTGGAAGGTTTGAGGGCGAAAAACTGTTTTTT	CASSGRFEGEKLFF